The 7 T cell receptor beta chains in this list originate from one sample, sequenced in a study of post-analysis software for immune sequencing data. General study findings and limits: TRBV segments more frequent in patients than in controls numbered five and included TRBV5-6, TRBV5-1 and TRBV20-1.

The TCR beta cDNA libraries carried unique molecular identifiers. A single record per CDR3 protein comes from TCRdb applying MiXCR to the PCR reads. The data contain roughly 200,000 distinct CDR3 sequences, roughly 28% of them seen just once; the ten biggest clones take up about 3.7%. Antigen specificity for these receptors is unknown. The sample consisted of blood. The receptors were gathered from a girl under 18 with multiple sclerosis.

This clonotype was detected once. This may come from a read error, since a much larger clone is one base off. Likely a read error: the CDR3 ends without its conserved phenylalanine or tryptophan. V gene TRBV3-1 combines with J gene TRBJ2-7; 7 bases match TRBD1. Germline lookup yields CDR1 LGHDT and CDR2 YNNKEL (reference sequence). The CDR3 extends over 14 amino acids. V was pared by 6 bases and J by 0 bases, with 5 bases of the junction left unmatched. The CDR3 DNA reads as TGTGCCAGCAGGAGGACAGGAAGCTCCTACGAGCAGTACTGC. It encodes CASRRTGSSYEQYC.

This clonotype was observed at least ten times. CDR3 nucleotides: TGCGCCACCAAAGCGGGGGTCATGGCTGGAGAGACCCAGTACTTC. Its translation is CATKAGVMAGETQYF. The gene calls are TRBV5-1 and TRBJ2-5, with 8 nucleotides matching TRBD2. CDR3 length: 15 residues. Per the germline V gene, CDR1 is SGHRS and CDR2 is YFSETQ. Germline trimming cut 9 bases from V and 4 bases from J; bases unmatched to any gene: 14.

This clonotype has more than one count but fewer than ten. The gene calls are TRBV6-6 and TRBJ2-6, with TRBD1 as a possible D gene (6 bases). Trimming removed 6 bases at V and 4 bases at J, with 10 bases between. The CDR3 consists of 14 residues. The germline gives CDR1 MNHNY, CDR2 SVGAGI (reference sequence). The CDR3 loop reads CASRQGYGANVLTF. The CDR3 DNA reads TGTGCCAGCAGGCAGGGGTACGGGGCCAACGTCCTGACTTTC.

This clonotype was seen more than once but under ten times. The V call is TRBV20-1, the J call TRBJ2-7; the match to TRBD1 covers 7 bases. The CDR3 extends over 12 amino acids. Germline trimming cut 3 bases from V and 6 bases from J; bases unmatched to any gene: 5. CDR1 and CDR2 (germline): DFQATT, SNEGSKA (reference sequence). The CDR3 spells CSASGRQGEQYF. Written as DNA, the CDR3 is TGCAGTGCTAGTGGGCGACAGGGCGAGCAGTACTTC.

The J gene is TRBJ1-2, the V gene TRBV11-2; weak D call: TRBD1 (5 bases). This CDR3 is built from 15 residues. The V end was cut by 2 bases, the J end by 6 bases, with 16 bases between. Looked up from germline, CDR1 is SGHAT and CDR2 is FQNNGV. CDR3 region: CASSLYSWGSDGYTF. The CDR3 bases are TGTGCCAGCAGCTTATACAGTTGGGGCTCCGATGGCTACACCTTC.

This clonotype has a count of ten or more. The gene calls are TRBV20-1 and TRBJ2-7; D could derive from TRBD1 or TRBD2 (6 bases each). Trimming stripped 5 bases from V and 0 bases from J, with 14 bases between. Germline CDR1 DFQATT, CDR2 SNEGSKA (reference sequence). CDR3 size: 14 residues. The CDR3: CSASQRGHSYEQYF. The CDR3 DNA is TGCAGTGCTTCCCAACGGGGGCACTCCTACGAGCAGTACTTC.

Comments on this clonotype: A single base separates this from a much larger clone, so it may be a read error. The chain joins TRBV2 to TRBJ2-7; TRBD1 aligns across 8 bases. TRBJ2-5 matches the DNA end more closely, so the J call is doubtful. Germline V lookup: CDR1 SNHLY, CDR2 FYNNEI. The CDR3 is 15 amino acids. In DNA, the CDR3 is TGTGCCAGCAGTGAATGGTGGACAGGGAGGGAGACCCAGTACTTC. It yields the protein CASSEWWTGRETQYF.